The clone carrying this T cell receptor (beta chain) was seen only a few times. This sample is part of a study of early T cells in non-severe SARS-CoV-2 infection. A single record per CDR3 protein comes from TCRdb applying MiXCR to the 5' RACE reads. Of 65,000 to 95,000 distinct CDR3 sequences detected, 11% to 15% appear once; the ten largest clones hold roughly 9.7%. Germline V lookup: CDR1 SQVTM, CDR2 ANQGSEA. The germline V and J ends were trimmed by 7 bases and 3 bases, with 18 bases remaining between them. CDR3 size: 14 residues. The chain links TRBV29-1 to TRBJ1-2, with D possibly being TRBD1 (5 bases). Sequencing was performed on whole blood. The source of this sequence is an adult who was a healthcare worker with PCR-confirmed SARS-CoV-2 infection or an uninfected control (not recorded which). This chain's CDR3 is CSATRLDSYYGYTF. In DNA form, the CDR3 reads TGCAGCGCGACGCGGCTCGACAGCTACTATGGCTACACCTTC.